The 2 T cell receptor beta chains listed next were all sequenced from one sample in a study of CD8 T cells in Susac syndrome. Random-hexamer reverse transcription was applied to about 0.45 to 1 ug RNA. MiXCR, run by TCRdb on the immunoSEQ multiplex PCR reads, gives a single entry per CDR3 protein. There are tens of thousands of distinct CDR3 sequences in the sample; around 94% occur only once, and about 0.52% lies in the top ten. Sequenced sample: CD8+ T cells from PBMCs. The receptors were gathered from a human donor with Susac syndrome.

This clonotype has a single count. This rearrangement joins TRBV24-1 to TRBJ2-3; no clear D gene. The V and J ends lost 5 bases and 1 base respectively, with 9 bases between them. The CDR3 extends over 14 amino acids. Germline-derived CDR1 and CDR2 are KGHDR and SFDVKD. CDR3 nucleotides: TGTGCCACCAGTGGGGCAGCCCGCACAGATACGCAGTATTTT. This encodes CATSGAARTDTQYF.

This clonotype was picked up one time. The genes are TRBV6-5 and TRBJ1-1; D ambiguous. Trimming cost V 5 bases and J 11 bases, with 15 bases left between them. Looked up from germline, CDR1 is MNHEY and CDR2 is SVGAGI. CDR3 size: 12 residues. CDR3 sequence reads: CASSPPGFGAFF. In DNA, the CDR3 is TGTGCCAGCAGTCCGCCCGGGTTCGGGGCTTTCTTT.